This paragraph covers one T cell receptor (beta chain) sequence. These data belong to a study of response to subunit inactivated influenza vaccine. Via MiXCR, TCRdb re-called the RT-PCR reads, giving one row per CDR3 protein. The sample has about 480,000 distinct CDR3 sequences; 10% to 15% are singletons. Germline V CDR1 and CDR2: SGHDT, YYEEEE. V was pared by 6 bases and J by 0 bases, with 8 bases of the junction left unmatched. The CDR3 sequence is 15 residues long. The rearrangement links TRBV5-6 to TRBJ2-7; 8 bases fit TRBD1. This specimen was PBMCs from blood, taken roughly 6 weeks after vaccination. The source of this sequence is a man over 45 who received an inactivated influenza vaccine. Here the CDR3 reads CASNSWTGSSYEQYF. The CDR3 nucleotides read TGTGCCAGCAACAGTTGGACAGGGAGCTCCTACGAGCAGTACTTC.